The present T cell receptor (beta chain) was sequenced within a study of blood T cell repertoires in COVID-19. The wider study: The United States, Italy and Spain supplied acute and convalescent COVID-19 samples. From T cells, B-cell-depleted T cells, or PBMCs came the material, which was cDNA or gDNA.

CDR1 and CDR2 from the germline V gene are LNHDA and SQIVND (reference sequence). V was cut by 7 bases and J by 1 base, with 16 bases left in between. The CDR3 covers 15 residues. Seattle participants joined during active infection and were tracked over time. Authors' methods: Amplification of reference gene primers provided the estimated nucleated cell counts. Profiling relied on immunoSEQ multiplex PCR, and the TCRdb table lists in-frame clones only, not all of them. The V and J calls and the clone size are those of that table, but D and trimming were determined from the DNA. The sample holds 200,000 to 250,000 clones; more than 80% are singletons and the top ten take around 7.5%.

The sequencing sample was made of peripheral blood. This TCR derives from a woman older than 75 with COVID-19, enrolled during active disease. The genes are TRBV19 and TRBJ1-1; D gene ambiguous. The CDR3 protein is CASISSGGRNTEAFF. Here the CDR3 DNA reads TGTGCCAGTATCTCATCAGGAGGCAGGAACACTGAAGCTTTCTTT. Using reference TRBV19 and TRBJ1-1 for the parts outside the CDR3, the full variable domain is DGGITQSPKYLFRKEGQNVTLSCEQNLNHDAMYWYRQDPGQGLRLIYYSQIVNDFQKGDIAEGYSVSREKKESFPLTVTSAQKNPTAFYLCASISSGGRNTEAFFGQGTRLTVV.